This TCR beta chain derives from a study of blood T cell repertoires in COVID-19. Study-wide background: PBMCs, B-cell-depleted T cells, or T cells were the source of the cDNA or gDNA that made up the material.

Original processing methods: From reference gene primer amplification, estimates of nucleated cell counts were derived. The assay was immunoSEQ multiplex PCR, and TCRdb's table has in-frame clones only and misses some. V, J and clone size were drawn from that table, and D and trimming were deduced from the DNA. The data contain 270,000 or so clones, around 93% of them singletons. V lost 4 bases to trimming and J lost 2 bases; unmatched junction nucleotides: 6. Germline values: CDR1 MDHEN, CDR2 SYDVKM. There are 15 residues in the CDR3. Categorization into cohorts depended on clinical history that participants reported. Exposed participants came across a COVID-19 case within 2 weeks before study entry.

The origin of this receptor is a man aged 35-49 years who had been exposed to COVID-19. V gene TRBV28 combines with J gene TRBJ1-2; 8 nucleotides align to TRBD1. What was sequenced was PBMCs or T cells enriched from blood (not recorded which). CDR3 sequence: CASSSAGQANYGYTF. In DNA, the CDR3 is TGTGCCAGCAGTTCGGCGGGACAGGCGAACTATGGCTACACCTTC.